The entry below gives a single T cell receptor (beta chain) sequence along with its context. This clonotype was counted only a few times. Its cognate antigen has yet to be identified. No base-level quality is on record; no much larger clone is a single base apart. The CDR3 covers 16 residues, taking in both the cysteine and the phenylalanine. Only CDR3 DNA remains: 48 bases, in frame from the first base. V and J are trimmed by 5 bases and 7 bases, and the gene matches miss 10 bases of the junction. The germline V gene (reference sequence) specifies MNHEY as CDR1 and SMNVEV as CDR2. These data belong to a study of T cell repertoires and leukemia-associated antigens (dated by TCRdb to about 2019). For the wider study: Around 17 million effective reads were obtained overall, with each sample giving about 5.1 to 7 million read pairs and roughly 3.3 to 5.0 million effective reads. Using in vitro peptide stimulation of healthy T cells, the study sought to determine the antigen recognized by a TCR Vbeta21 clone earlier detected in CML patients.

CD3+ T cells were first rested overnight at approximately 2.7 million cells/mL in RPMI 1640 without fetal bovine serum. Following the manufacturer's instructions, MACS immunomagnetic beads were used to pull CD3+ T cells out of the PBMCs. Summary of the overall study and its limitations: Antigen specificity and function of the expanded clones were not tested directly and required further investigation. Across the four groups, there were no significant differences in the numbers of Vbeta genes (roughly 60), Jbeta genes (approximately 14), VDJ rearrangements, or unique CDR3s.

Total RNA was extracted from the cultured T cells using TRIzol reagent. 5' rapid amplification of cDNA ends (5'RACE) was used to amplify TCRbeta libraries from RNA. Before sequencing, Qubit, an Agilent instrument, and quantitative PCR were used to check library concentration and integrity. Sequencing of qualified libraries was performed on Illumina HiSeq or MiSeq by a commercial service provider. In the paper's pipeline: TCR sequences in each sample were identified with MiXCR version 1.8.2. Qualified clones required a CDR3 longer than four amino acids, an in-frame nucleotide length, and no stop codon. A read counted as effective if the read contained the complete CDR3 structure. Validation of expanded clones was performed by RT-PCR with 24 Vbeta primers, GeneScan spectratyping, and Sanger sequencing. Using fastp trimming at Q25 and MiXCR clonotype assembly, TCRdb reanalyzed the public sequencing data and kept in-frame beta chains. Under each unique CDR3 protein, matching rows form one entry showing the most common genes and DNA. These V and J calls are TCRdb output, not the study's own analysis. Counted in this sample were fewer than 15,000 distinct CDR3 sequences; just over 40% of them appeared once. The ten largest clones add up to 30% to 40% of the sample.

The sequenced material came from CD3+ T cells sorted from blood and cultured. The TCR sequence derives from a female donor in good health. The chain was built from TRBV27 and TRBJ2-1; 11 nucleotides in the junction match TRBD2. CDR3 region: CASSQCTSGSGNEQFF. The DNA sequence follows: TGTGCCAGCAGTCAATGCACTAGCGGGAGCGGGAATGAGCAGTTCTTC.